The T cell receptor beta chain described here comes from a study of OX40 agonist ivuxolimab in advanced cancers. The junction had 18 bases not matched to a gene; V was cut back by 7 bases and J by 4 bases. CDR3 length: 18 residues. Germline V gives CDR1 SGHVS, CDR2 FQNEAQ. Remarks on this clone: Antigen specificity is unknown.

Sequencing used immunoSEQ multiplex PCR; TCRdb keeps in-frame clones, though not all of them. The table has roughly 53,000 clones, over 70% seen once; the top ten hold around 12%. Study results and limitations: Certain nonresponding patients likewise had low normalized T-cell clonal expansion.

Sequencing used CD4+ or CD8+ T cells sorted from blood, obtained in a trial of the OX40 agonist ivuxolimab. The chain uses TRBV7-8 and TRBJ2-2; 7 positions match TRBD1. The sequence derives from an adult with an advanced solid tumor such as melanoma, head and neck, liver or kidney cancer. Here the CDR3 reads CASNKDRVNEIGTGELFF. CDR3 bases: TGTGCCAGCAACAAAGACAGGGTGAACGAAATCGGCACCGGGGAGCTGTTTTTT.